The 6 T cell receptor beta chains presented below share a single source sample, sequenced in a study of response to subunit inactivated influenza vaccine. TCRdb reprocessed the RT-PCR reads with MiXCR, giving one entry per CDR3 protein. The sample comprises 650,000 to 700,000 distinct CDR3 sequences, around a sixth of which are singletons, and approximately 10% rests with the top ten. The sequenced sample was PBMCs from blood, obtained about 13 days after vaccination. The receptors were sampled from a man in his fifties or sixties who received an inactivated influenza vaccine.

The chain has TRBV4-3 and TRBJ2-1, with D unresolved. The CDR3 length is 13 residues. The germline V and J ends were trimmed by 3 bases and 14 bases, with 17 bases remaining between them. Germline assignment: CDR1 LGHNA and CDR2 YSLEER. This chain's CDR3 is CASSHSGWEQKFF. The CDR3 nucleotides are TGCGCCAGCAGCCACAGTGGGTGGGAACAAAAGTTCTTC.

The chain carries TRBV7-2 and TRBJ2-5; 13 bases are a match to TRBD2. V gave up 4 bases and J gave up 4 bases; unmatched junction bases: 6. The CDR3 loop spans 16 amino acids. From germline, CDR1 is SGHTA and CDR2 FQGNSA. CDR3 residues: CASSSLGLAGVETQYF. CDR3 nucleotides: TGTGCCAGCAGCTCGCTAGGACTAGCGGGGGTAGAGACCCAGTACTTC.

This sequence joins TRBV7-3 and TRBJ2-1, with 7 bases that match TRBD2. Per the germline V gene, CDR1 is SGHTA and CDR2 is FQGTGA. Trimming took 2 bases from V and 3 from J; bases not matched to a gene: 4. The CDR3 spans 15 residues. The DNA for the CDR3 is TGTGCCAGCAGCTTAGCGGGAGCCTACTACAATGAGCAGTTCTTC. Amino acid sequence: CASSLAGAYYNEQFF.

In its sample, this clonotype was seen a few times. The CDR3 loop reads CASRGGLASLNEQFF. The CDR3 coding sequence is TGTGCCAGCAGGGGGGGACTAGCGTCCCTCAATGAGCAGTTCTTC. The chain couples TRBV6-2 or TRBV6-3 to TRBJ2-1; 10 positions agree with TRBD2. Trimming cost V 6 bases and J 6 bases; bases outside gene matches: 8. The germline V gene has CDR1 MNHEY and CDR2 SVGEGT. The CDR3 is made up of 15 amino acids.

The chain has TRBV5-1 and TRBJ2-7; D may match TRBD1 or TRBD2 (5 bases each). Germline CDR1 and CDR2: SGHRS and YFSETQ. Trimming removed 0 bases at V and 4 bases at J, with 14 bases between. This CDR3 is 15 amino acids long. The CDR3: CASSLVGEGLYEQYF. CDR3 sequence (DNA): TGCGCCAGCAGCTTGGTGGGGGAAGGTCTGTACGAGCAGTACTTC.

This clonotype appeared a few times. This chain connects TRBV12-3 or TRBV12-4 to TRBJ1-1; possibly TRBD1 for D (5 bases). The CDR3 extends over 14 amino acids. Trimming pared 3 bases from V and 8 bases from J, leaving 16 bases between. CDR3 in amino acids: CASSLRGTLPEAFF. The CDR3 region has the DNA TGTGCCAGCAGTTTGAGAGGGACCCTACCCGAAGCTTTCTTT.